Below, 19 T cell receptor beta chains from the same sample are listed, as sequenced in a study of B cell selection in AIRE deficiency. The table came from immunoSEQ multiplex PCR; TCRdb's copy has only in-frame clones and leaves some out. The table has approximately 21,000 clones, 85% to 95% seen once. Regulatory T cells were sorted as CD4+CD25hiCD127low/negative cells. Sequencing was carried out using Tregs sorted from PBMCs. The receptor set was obtained from a human donor with AIRE deficiency.

The V and J genes are TRBV11-2 and TRBJ2-1; perhaps TRBD1 as D (6 bases). Looked up from germline, CDR1 is SGHAT and CDR2 is FQNNGV. V lost 3 bases and J 9 bases, leaving 9 bases between the germline ends. The length of the CDR3 is 12 residues. The CDR3 DNA reads as TGTGCCAGCAGCTTGCACAGGGTTGAGCAGTTCTTC. Amino acid sequence: CASSLHRVEQFF. Combining the CDR3 with reference TRBV11-2 and TRBJ2-1 gives the whole variable domain EAGVAQSPRYKIIEKRQSVAFWCNPISGHATLYWYQQILGQGPKLLIQFQNNGVVDDSQLPKDRFSAERLKGVDSTLKIQPAKLEDSAVYLCASSLHRVEQFFGPGTRLTVL.

The rearrangement joins TRBV18 to TRBJ1-2; possible D gene TRBD1, 6 bases. Trimming removed 2 bases from V and 7 bases from J, with 14 bases in between. The V gene's germline CDR1 is KGHSH and CDR2 LQKENI. This CDR3 spans 14 amino acids. CDR3 sequence: CASSPFGQLRGYTF. CDR3 nucleotide sequence: TGTGCCAGCTCACCATTTGGACAGTTACGTGGCTACACCTTC.

The rearrangement links TRBV5-4 to TRBJ1-2; D perhaps matches TRBD1 (6 bases). CDR3 size: 15 residues. CDR1 is SGHNT, CDR2 YYREEE, per germline (reference sequence). Trimming shortened V by 0 bases and J by 0 bases, and 9 bases separated the two germline ends. CDR3 DNA sequence: TGTGCCAGCAGCTTGGAGACAGGATCTAACTATGGCTACACCTTC. Its protein product is CASSLETGSNYGYTF.

V gene TRBV2 combines with J gene TRBJ1-2; D unresolved. The V gene's germline CDR1 is SNHLY and CDR2 FYNNEI. V was pared by 6 bases and J by 5 bases, with 10 bases between. The CDR3 covers 12 residues. The CDR3 loop is CASRAEIYGYTF. The CDR3 DNA sequence: TGTGCCAGCAGGGCGGAGATATATGGCTACACCTTC.

The rearrangement joins TRBV10-3 to TRBJ2-3; unclear D gene. Trimming stripped 7 bases from V and 3 bases from J, with 11 bases between. This CDR3 is 13 amino acids long. Germline V lookup: CDR1 ENHRY, CDR2 SYGVKD. In DNA form, the CDR3 reads TGTGCCATCAACCGGGTCTCGACAGATACGCAGTATTTT. This sequence encodes CAINRVSTDTQYF.

This clone has a single count. This chain links TRBV9 with TRBJ2-1; TRBD2 agrees at 9 bases. Germline values: CDR1 SGDLS, CDR2 YYNGEE. Trimming at V came to 6 bases and at J to 8 bases, leaving 12 bases not matched to a gene. The CDR3 loop spans 15 amino acids. The CDR3 DNA reads as TGTGCCAGCAACCAAGCGGGAGGAGGTTTCCATGAGCAGTTCTTC. Translated: CASNQAGGGFHEQFF.

This chain links TRBV7-2 with TRBJ1-3; D not certain. The V and J ends lost 5 bases and 0 bases respectively, with 14 bases between them. This CDR3 region has 16 residues. Germline assignment: CDR1 SGHTA and CDR2 FQGNSA. CDR3 protein: CASSPAPAYSGNTIYF. CDR3 DNA: TGTGCCAGCAGCCCGGCCCCCGCCTACTCTGGAAACACCATATATTTT.

The chain recombines TRBV19 with TRBJ2-1, with TRBD2 identical over 7 bases. The CDR3 loop spans 16 amino acids. The germline gives CDR1 LNHDA, CDR2 SQIVND (reference sequence). The junction had 7 bases not matched to a gene; V was cut back by 2 bases and J by 3 bases. CDR3 sequence (DNA): TGTGCCAGTAGTATATCGGGGCGGGGGTTCTACAATGAGCAGTTCTTC. Encoded protein: CASSISGRGFYNEQFF.

The chain links TRBV11-2 to TRBJ2-3; TRBD2 aligns across 9 bases. Losses at the gene ends were 5 bases for V and 3 bases for J; bases not matched to a gene: 6. Germline assignment: CDR1 SGHAT and CDR2 FQNNGV. The CDR3 sequence is 15 residues long. The CDR3 loop is CASSPRLAVTDTQYF. The CDR3 DNA is TGTGCCAGCAGCCCGCGACTAGCGGTGACAGATACGCAGTATTTT.

This chain links TRBV7-9 with TRBJ2-2, with D unresolved. CDR1 and CDR2 from the germline V gene are SEHNR and FQNEAQ (reference sequence). CDR3 length: 13 amino acids. The V and J ends lost 2 bases and 4 bases respectively, with 5 bases between them. The CDR3: CASSLSATGELFF. CDR3 in DNA: TGTGCCAGCAGCTTATCGGCCACCGGGGAGCTGTTTTTT. Together with reference TRBV7-9 and TRBJ2-2, the CDR3 gives the full variable domain: DTGVSQNPRHKITKRGQNVTFRCDPISEHNRLYWYRQTLGQGPEFLTYFQNEAQLEKSRLLSDRFSAERPKGSFSTLEIQRTEQGDSAMYLCASSLSATGELFFGEGSRLTVL.

CDR3 bases: TGCGCCAGCAGCCCTGCTTCCCAACGGGCTAGCGGGGCCAATGAGCAGTTCTTC. This translates into CASSPASQRASGANEQFF. The chain carries TRBV5-1 and TRBJ2-1, with 9 bases identical to TRBD2. Trimming at V came to 4 bases and at J to 6 bases, leaving 17 bases not matched to a gene. The length of the CDR3 is 18 residues. Germline values: CDR1 SGHRS, CDR2 YFSETQ.

The chain links TRBV4-2 to TRBJ2-1, with D perhaps matching TRBD2 (5 bases). The CDR3 has 14 amino acids. Germline CDR1 and CDR2: LGHNA and YNFKEQ. V lost 0 bases and J 9 bases, leaving 12 bases between the germline ends. The CDR3 DNA is TGTGCCAGCAGCCAAGATCCGGGGAGAGGTGAGCAGTTCTTC. Amino acid sequence: CASSQDPGRGEQFF.

The chain joins TRBV18 to TRBJ2-2; D gene uncertain. Trimming pared 3 bases from V and 5 bases from J, leaving 7 bases between. CDR3 size: 13 residues. Looked up from germline, CDR1 is KGHSH and CDR2 is LQKENI. The CDR3 DNA reads TGTGCCAGCTCACCTGTACATACCGGGGAGCTGTTTTTT. This encodes CASSPVHTGELFF.

The V and J genes are TRBV27 and TRBJ2-7; D uncertain. V was clipped by 5 bases and J by 0 bases, with 17 bases between them. The V gene's germline CDR1 is MNHEY and CDR2 SMNVEV (reference sequence). The CDR3 totals 16 residues. The CDR3 nucleotides are TGTGCCAGCAGTAGTCGGGCCCAGAGGCCCTCCTACGAGCAGTACTTC. Protein product: CASSSRAQRPSYEQYF.

The J gene is TRBJ2-7, the V gene TRBV7-2; 8 bases match TRBD2. The germline V gene encodes CDR1 SGHTA and CDR2 FQGNSA. V lost 5 bases and J lost 3; bases outside the gene matches: 6. The CDR3 totals 14 residues. CDR3 region: CASSLSAGGYEQYF. The CDR3 bases are TGTGCCAGCAGCCTCTCTGCGGGAGGCTACGAGCAGTACTTC.

This clone is a singleton in its sample. V is TRBV4-1 and J is TRBJ2-3, with 7 bases that match TRBD1. Germline trimming cut 3 bases from V and 3 bases from J; bases unmatched to any gene: 9. Germline values: CDR1 MGHRA, CDR2 YSYEKL. CDR3 size: 16 residues. The CDR3 reads CASSHPTGVGTDTQYF. The CDR3 DNA follows: TGCGCCAGCAGCCACCCTACAGGGGTTGGGACAGATACGCAGTATTTT.

The J gene is TRBJ2-5, the V gene TRBV9; D may be TRBD2 (6 bases). The germline gives CDR1 SGDLS, CDR2 YYNGEE. The CDR3 runs to 15 residues. V dropped 0 bases and J dropped 1 base, with 10 bases sitting between them. CDR3 DNA: TGTGCCAGCAGCGTAGGCGGCGGGGTCCAAGAGACCCAGTACTTC. It specifies CASSVGGGVQETQYF. Using reference TRBV9 and TRBJ2-5 for the parts outside the CDR3, the full variable domain is DSGVTQTPKHLITATGQRVTLRCSPRSGDLSVYWYQQSLDQGLQFLIQYYNGEERAKGNILERFSAQQFPDLHSELNLSSLELGDSALYFCASSVGGGVQETQYFGPGTRLLVL.

The chain uses TRBV19 and TRBJ1-1; 8 positions match TRBD1. The CDR3 contains 15 residues. Per germline, CDR1 LNHDA and CDR2 SQIVND (reference sequence). V trimming: 3 bases; J trimming: 2 bases; junction bases outside the gene matches: 5. The CDR3 DNA reads TGTGCCAGTAGTATCCAGACAGGGGTTAACACTGAAGCTTTCTTT. Residues: CASSIQTGVNTEAFF.

The gene calls are TRBV28 and TRBJ2-3; no reliable D call. Trimming left V 3 bases short and J 5 bases short, with 15 bases between. Germline CDR1 is MDHEN and CDR2 is SYDVKM. This CDR3 is 15 amino acids long. The CDR3 loop reads CASSFPVTAQDTQYF. CDR3 DNA sequence: TGTGCCAGCAGTTTCCCTGTCACAGCCCAAGATACGCAGTATTTT.